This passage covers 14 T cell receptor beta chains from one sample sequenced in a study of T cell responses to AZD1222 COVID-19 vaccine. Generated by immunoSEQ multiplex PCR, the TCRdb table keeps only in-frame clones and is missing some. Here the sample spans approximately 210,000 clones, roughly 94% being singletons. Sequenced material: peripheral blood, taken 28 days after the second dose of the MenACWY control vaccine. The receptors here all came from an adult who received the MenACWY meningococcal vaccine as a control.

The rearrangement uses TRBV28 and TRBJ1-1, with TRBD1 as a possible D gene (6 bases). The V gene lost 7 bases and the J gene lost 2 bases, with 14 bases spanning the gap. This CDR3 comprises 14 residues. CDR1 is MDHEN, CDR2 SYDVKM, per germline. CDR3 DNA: TGTGCCAGCATCCACCCCGGGACAAACACTGAAGCTTTCTTT. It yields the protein CASIHPGTNTEAFF.

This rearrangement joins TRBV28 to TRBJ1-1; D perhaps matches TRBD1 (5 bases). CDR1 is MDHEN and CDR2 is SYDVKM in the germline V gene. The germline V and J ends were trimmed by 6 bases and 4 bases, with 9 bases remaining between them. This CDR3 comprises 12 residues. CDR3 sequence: CASRSGSTEAFF. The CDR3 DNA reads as TGTGCCAGCAGGTCAGGGTCCACTGAAGCTTTCTTT.

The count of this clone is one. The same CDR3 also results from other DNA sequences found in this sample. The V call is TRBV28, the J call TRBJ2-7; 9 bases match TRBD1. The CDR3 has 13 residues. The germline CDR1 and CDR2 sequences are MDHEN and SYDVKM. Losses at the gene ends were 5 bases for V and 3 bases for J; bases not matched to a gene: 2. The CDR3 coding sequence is TGTGCCAGCAGTCCGGGACAGGGCTACGAGCAGTACTTC. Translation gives CASSPGQGYEQYF.

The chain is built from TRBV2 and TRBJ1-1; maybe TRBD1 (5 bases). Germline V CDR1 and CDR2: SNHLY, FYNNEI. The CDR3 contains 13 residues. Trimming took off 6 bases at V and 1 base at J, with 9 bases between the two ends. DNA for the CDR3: TGTGCCAGCAGCCCTCAGGGGAACACTGAAGCTTTCTTT. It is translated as CASSPQGNTEAFF.

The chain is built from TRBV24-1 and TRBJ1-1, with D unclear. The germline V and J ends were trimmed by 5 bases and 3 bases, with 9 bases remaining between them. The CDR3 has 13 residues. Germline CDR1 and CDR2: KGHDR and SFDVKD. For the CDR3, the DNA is TGTGCCACCAGTGCCCCAGGAGACACTGAAGCTTTCTTT. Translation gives CATSAPGDTEAFF.

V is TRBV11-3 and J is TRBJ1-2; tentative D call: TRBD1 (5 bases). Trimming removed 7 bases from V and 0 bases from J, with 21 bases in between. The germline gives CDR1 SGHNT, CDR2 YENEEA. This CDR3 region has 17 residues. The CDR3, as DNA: TGTGCCAGCAACCCAGTAGGGGCAGGCACCACTAACTATGGCTACACCTTC. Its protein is CASNPVGAGTTNYGYTF.

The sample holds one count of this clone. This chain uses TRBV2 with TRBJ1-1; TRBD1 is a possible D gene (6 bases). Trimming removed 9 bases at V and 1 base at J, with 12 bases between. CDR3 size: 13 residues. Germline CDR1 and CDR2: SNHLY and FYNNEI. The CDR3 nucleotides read TGTGCCAGGGGCCGGGACACGAACACTGAAGCTTTCTTT. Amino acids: CARGRDTNTEAFF.

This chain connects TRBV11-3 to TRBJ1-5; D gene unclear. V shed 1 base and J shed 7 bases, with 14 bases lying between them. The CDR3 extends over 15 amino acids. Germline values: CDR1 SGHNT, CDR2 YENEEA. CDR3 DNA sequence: TGTGCCAGCAGCTTAGTCGTGGGGTTAGAACAGCCCCAGCATTTT. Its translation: CASSLVVGLEQPQHF.

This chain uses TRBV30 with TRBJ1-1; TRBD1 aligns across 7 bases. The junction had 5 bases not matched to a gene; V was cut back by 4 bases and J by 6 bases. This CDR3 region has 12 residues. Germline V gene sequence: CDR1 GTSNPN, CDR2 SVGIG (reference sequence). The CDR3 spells CAWTQGGPEAFF. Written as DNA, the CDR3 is TGTGCCTGGACCCAGGGGGGCCCTGAAGCTTTCTTT. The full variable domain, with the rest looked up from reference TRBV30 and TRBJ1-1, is SQTIHQWPATLVQPVGSPLSLECTVEGTSNPNLYWYRQAAGRGLQLLFYSVGIGQISSEVPQNLSASRPQDRQFILSSKKLLLSDSGFYLCAWTQGGPEAFFGQGTRLTVV.

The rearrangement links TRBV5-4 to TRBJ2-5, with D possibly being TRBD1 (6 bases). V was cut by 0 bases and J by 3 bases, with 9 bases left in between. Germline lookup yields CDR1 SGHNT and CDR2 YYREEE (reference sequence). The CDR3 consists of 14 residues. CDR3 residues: CASSLGQGKETQYF. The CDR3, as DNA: TGTGCCAGCAGCTTGGGGCAGGGGAAAGAGACCCAGTACTTC.

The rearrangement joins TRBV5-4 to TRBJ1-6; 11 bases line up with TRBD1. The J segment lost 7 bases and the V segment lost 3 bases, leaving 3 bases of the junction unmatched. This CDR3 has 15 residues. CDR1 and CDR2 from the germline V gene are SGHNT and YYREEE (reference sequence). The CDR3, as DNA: TGTGCCAGCAGCTCACGGGACAGGGGGAATTCACCCCTCCACTTT. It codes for CASSSRDRGNSPLHF.

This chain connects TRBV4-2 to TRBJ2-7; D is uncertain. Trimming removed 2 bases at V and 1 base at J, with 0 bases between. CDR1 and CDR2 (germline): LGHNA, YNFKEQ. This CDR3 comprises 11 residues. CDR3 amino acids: CASSQSYEQYF. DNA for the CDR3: TGTGCCAGCAGCCAATCCTACGAGCAGTACTTC.

CDR3 region: CASTTTSVSSYNEQFF. DNA of the CDR3: TGTGCCAGCACCACTACTAGCGTGTCTTCCTACAATGAGCAGTTCTTC. The chain has TRBV27 and TRBJ2-1; TRBD2 agrees at 7 bases. The V segment lost 7 bases and the J segment 1 base; nucleotides outside the gene matches: 10. The CDR3 covers 16 residues. The germline V gene has CDR1 MNHEY and CDR2 SMNVEV (reference sequence).

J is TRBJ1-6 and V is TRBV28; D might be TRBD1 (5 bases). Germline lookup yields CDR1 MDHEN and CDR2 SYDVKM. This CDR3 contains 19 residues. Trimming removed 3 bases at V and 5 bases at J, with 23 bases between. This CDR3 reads CASSFLEGLRPGDNSPLHF. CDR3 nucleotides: TGTGCCAGCAGTTTCTTAGAAGGACTCCGCCCGGGGGATAATTCACCCCTCCACTTT.